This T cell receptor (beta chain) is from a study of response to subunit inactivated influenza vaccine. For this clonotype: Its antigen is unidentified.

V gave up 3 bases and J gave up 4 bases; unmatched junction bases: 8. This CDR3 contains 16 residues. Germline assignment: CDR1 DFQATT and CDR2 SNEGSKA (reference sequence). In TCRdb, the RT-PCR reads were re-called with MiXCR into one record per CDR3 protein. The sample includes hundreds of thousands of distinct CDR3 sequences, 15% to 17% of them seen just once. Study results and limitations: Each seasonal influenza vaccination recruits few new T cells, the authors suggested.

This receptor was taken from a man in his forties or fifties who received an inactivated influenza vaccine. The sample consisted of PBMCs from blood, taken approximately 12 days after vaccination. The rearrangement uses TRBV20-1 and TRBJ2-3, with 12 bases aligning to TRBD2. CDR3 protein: CSASPTSGGPADTQYF. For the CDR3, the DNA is TGCAGTGCTAGTCCAACTAGCGGGGGGCCAGCAGATACGCAGTATTTT.